This paragraph reports one TCR beta chain. cDNA came from about 0.51 to 1 ug RNA primed by random hexamers. Amplification of TCR beta CDR3 spanned 54 Vbeta and 13 Jbeta via immunoSEQ multiplex PCR. One entry per CDR3 protein results from TCRdb running MiXCR on the immunoSEQ multiplex PCR reads. The sample has about 140,000 distinct CDR3 sequences, 95% seen once. The sample is drawn from a study of CD8 T cells in Susac syndrome. Sequencing of TCR beta drew on CD8+ and CD4+ T cells from blood. The CDR3 has 17 residues. CDR1 and CDR2 from the germline V gene are SGHNT and YENEEA. Trimming cost V 1 base and J 3 bases; bases outside gene matches: 8.

This TCR derives from a human donor with Susac syndrome. The chain has TRBV11-3 and TRBJ2-1; 8 bases line up with TRBD2. Sequenced material: CD4+ T cells from PBMCs. The CDR3 DNA reads TGTGCCAGCAGCTTAGGCCAGGGACTAGGTAACTACAATGAGCAGTTCTTC. The encoded protein is CASSLGQGLGNYNEQFF.